The 20 T cell receptor beta chains listed next were all sequenced from one sample in a study of relationships among human T cell subsets. Th1 cells were collected as flow-through following bead selections for CD25, CD56 and CD294. From mRNA, alpha and beta CDR3 regions were amplified using semiquantitative ARM-PCR. ARM-PCR used tagged nested gene-specific primers, then communal superprimers for exponential amplification. TCRdb re-called the multiplex PCR reads through MiXCR, storing one row per CDR3 protein. There are roughly 13,000 distinct CDR3 sequences in the sample; around 70% occur only once, and about 32% lies in the top ten. Material: CD4+ Th1 cells sorted from blood. The receptor source for this set is a man aged 40-50 years in good health.

The V call is TRBV11-2, the J call TRBJ2-3, with 7 nucleotides matching TRBD2. The CDR3 totals 15 residues. The germline gives CDR1 SGHAT, CDR2 FQNNGV. The J segment lost 1 base and the V segment lost 6 bases, leaving 7 bases of the junction unmatched. Here the CDR3 reads CASRSPSGRTDTQYF. CDR3 DNA sequence: TGTGCCAGCAGATCACCTAGCGGACGCACAGATACGCAGTATTTT.

Only a few counts were recorded for this clonotype. The chain joins TRBV6-5 to TRBJ1-1; 9 bases line up with TRBD1. Germline loops: CDR1 MNHEY, CDR2 SVGAGI. V lost 6 bases and J lost 4; bases outside the gene matches: 3. CDR3 length: 13 amino acids. The CDR3, as DNA: TGTGCCAGCAGCGACAGGGGGGGCACTGAAGCTTTCTTT. Amino acids: CASSDRGGTEAFF.

With regard to this clonotype: A read error may explain this, as a much larger clone is one base away. The V and J genes are TRBV5-4 and TRBJ2-7; the match to TRBD2 covers 7 bases. The germline CDR1 and CDR2 sequences are SGHNT and YYREEE (reference sequence). CDR3 length: 15 residues. As DNA, the CDR3 is TGTGCCAGCAGCTTGGAGATCGGGAGGAGCTACGGGCAGTACTTC. Residues: CASSLEIGRSYGQYF.

This chain links TRBV11-2 with TRBJ2-7; D unresolved. Germline CDR1 and CDR2: SGHAT and FQNNGV. Between the trimmed V and J ends, which lost 2 bases and 2 bases, there was a span of 10 bases. The CDR3 is 14 amino acids. CDR3: CASSLSGLAYEQYF. The CDR3 DNA is TGTGCCAGCAGCTTATCCGGGTTAGCCTACGAGCAGTACTTC.

The J gene is TRBJ1-1, the V gene TRBV12-3 or TRBV12-4; no definite D call. V was pared by 7 bases and J by 4 bases, with 13 bases between. CDR3 length: 13 residues. The CDR3: CASKANSGTEAFF. CDR3 sequence (DNA): TGTGCCAGCAAGGCAAACAGTGGCACTGAAGCTTTCTTT.

This clonotype was seen a handful of times. DNA for the CDR3: TGTGCCTGGAGTGTACGTCAGCTTGTCTCCTACGAGCAGTACTTC. Protein product: CAWSVRQLVSYEQYF. The V and J genes are TRBV30 and TRBJ2-7, with D uncertain. Germline CDR1 and CDR2: GTSNPN and SVGIG (reference sequence). CDR3 size: 15 residues. V lost 0 bases to trimming and J lost 0 bases, with 12 bases between them.

The chain carries TRBV28 and TRBJ1-6; 12 bases are shared with TRBD1. Germline V gene data show CDR1 as MDHEN and CDR2 as SYDVKM. The V and J ends lost 6 bases and 9 bases, in that order; junction bases with no gene match: 6. The CDR3 totals 15 residues. CDR3 sequence reads: CASRGTGGVVSPLHF. In DNA, the CDR3 is TGTGCCAGCAGGGGGACAGGGGGCGTTGTTTCACCCCTCCACTTT.

This clonotype was counted only a few times. The rearrangement joins TRBV5-6 to TRBJ2-7; 9 bases map to TRBD1. Germline CDR1 is SGHDT and CDR2 is YYEEEE. V dropped 1 base and J dropped 7; count of bases not matched to a gene: 18. The CDR3 consists of 18 residues. DNA of the CDR3: TGTGCCAGCAGCTTGTACCCAAGCCCCGGGACAGGGACTTTAGAGCAGTACTTC. Its translation: CASSLYPSPGTGTLEQYF.

Notes on this clonotype: A read error may produce the germline difference seen at one junction end. This rearrangement joins TRBV12-3 or TRBV12-4 to TRBJ1-1; D might be TRBD1 (6 bases). The CDR3 spans 12 residues. This chain's CDR3 is CTSTLRGAEAFF. The CDR3 nucleotides read TGTACCAGCACCCTCAGGGGTGCTGAAGCTTTCTTT.

The J gene is TRBJ1-1, the V gene TRBV18; 7 nucleotides match TRBD1. Germline V CDR1 and CDR2: KGHSH, LQKENI. The CDR3 extends over 15 amino acids. J was trimmed by 1 base and V by 4 bases; bases with no gene match: 6. Here the CDR3 DNA reads TGTGCCAGCTCACAAAATACAGGGGAGAACACTGAAGCTTTCTTT. It translates to CASSQNTGENTEAFF.

The chain links TRBV28 to TRBJ1-4, with D possibly TRBD1 on 6 matching bases. Per germline, CDR1 MDHEN and CDR2 SYDVKM. The CDR3 consists of 16 residues. V was shortened by 6 bases and J by 10 bases, with 24 bases between the two germline ends. The CDR3 DNA sequence: TGTGCCAGCAGCCAAGGCGGGGGCGCTTTCCCAGGAAAACTGTTTTTT. This translates into CASSQGGGAFPGKLFF.

The rearrangement joins TRBV2 to TRBJ2-5; D possibly corresponds to TRBD2 (5 bases). The V gene's germline CDR1 is SNHLY and CDR2 FYNNEI. This CDR3 is 15 amino acids long. The germline V and J ends were trimmed by 3 bases and 2 bases, with 13 bases remaining between them. CDR3 residues: CASSDGSGAQETQYF. Written as DNA, the CDR3 is TGTGCCAGCAGTGATGGCAGCGGAGCACAAGAGACCCAGTACTTC. Full variable domain (remainder filled in from reference TRBV2 and TRBJ2-5): EPEVTQTPSHQVTQMGQEVILRCVPISNHLYFYWYRQILGQKVEFLVSFYNNEISEKSEIFDDQFSVERPDGSNFTLKIRSTKLEDSAMYFCASSDGSGAQETQYFGPGTRLLVL.

The chain combines TRBV27 with TRBJ1-2; D is perhaps TRBD1 (5 bases). The germline V and J ends were trimmed by 3 bases and 3 bases, with 14 bases remaining between them. This CDR3 is built from 15 residues. The germline gives CDR1 MNHEY, CDR2 SMNVEV (reference sequence). The CDR3 sequence is CASSLRAGRYYGYTF. The CDR3, as DNA: TGTGCCAGCAGTTTGAGGGCAGGGAGATACTATGGCTACACCTTC.

This clonotype was recorded once. The chain links TRBV5-1 to TRBJ2-1; unclear D gene. This CDR3 has 13 amino acids. Trimming left V 0 bases short and J 9 bases short, with 10 bases between. The germline gives CDR1 SGHRS, CDR2 YFSETQ. The CDR3 region has the DNA TGCGCCAGCAGCTTGGCCGGGCGAAGTGAGCAGTTCTTC. Its translation: CASSLAGRSEQFF.

The chain recombines TRBV12-3 or TRBV12-4 with TRBJ1-5; D is uncertain. This CDR3 region has 13 residues. Trimming removed 0 bases from V and 5 bases from J, with 5 bases in between. DNA of the CDR3: TGTGCCAGCAGTTTAGCGTCGGATCAGCCCCAGCATTTT. Encoded protein: CASSLASDQPQHF.

This clonotype occurred a few times. The chain links TRBV11-2 to TRBJ2-3; 10 bases align to TRBD2. There are 16 residues in the CDR3. J lost 4 bases, V lost 5 bases, and 9 bases had no gene match. From germline, CDR1 is SGHAT and CDR2 FQNNGV. DNA for the CDR3: TGTGCCAGCAGCCCGACGACTAGCGGGTCCGCAGATACGCAGTATTTT. This gives the protein CASSPTTSGSADTQYF.

V gene TRBV28 combines with J gene TRBJ2-7, with 7 bases identical to TRBD1. V trimming: 4 bases; J trimming: 5 bases; junction bases outside the gene matches: 11. CDR1 is MDHEN, CDR2 SYDVKM, per germline. The CDR3 covers 15 residues. The CDR3: CASSSLDRRGNEQYF. Here the CDR3 DNA reads TGTGCCAGCAGTTCGCTGGACAGGAGAGGAAACGAGCAGTACTTC.

As concerns this clonotype: One junction end does not reproduce the germline sequence, and a read error may be involved. The chain employs TRBV11-2 and TRBJ2-5; perhaps TRBD1 as D (8 bases). Germline loops: CDR1 SGHAT, CDR2 FQNNGV. The CDR3 sequence is 13 residues long. The CDR3 nucleotides are TGTGCCAGCAGCTGGACAGGGAGGGAGACCCAGTGCTTC. Protein sequence: CASSWTGRETQCF.

The chain is built from TRBV7-9 and TRBJ1-5; 10 positions agree with TRBD1. Germline assignment: CDR1 SEHNR and CDR2 FQNEAQ (reference sequence). Trimming took 4 bases from V and 1 from J; bases not matched to a gene: 1. CDR3 length: 15 residues. In nucleotides, the CDR3 is TGTGCCAGCAGCTCGGACAGGGGGAGCAATCAGCCCCAGCATTTT. This gives the protein CASSSDRGSNQPQHF.

The chain couples TRBV29-1 to TRBJ2-6; D may be TRBD1 or TRBD2 (5 bases each). In germline, CDR1 is SQVTM, CDR2 ANQGSEA. CDR3 length: 14 residues. Trimming left V 7 bases short and J 2 bases short, with 12 bases between. The CDR3 DNA sequence: TGCAGCGCGGCCCGGGACGCTGGGGCCAACGTCCTGACTTTC. It translates to CSAARDAGANVLTF.